This T cell receptor beta chain is from a study of early T cells in non-severe SARS-CoV-2 infection. The wider study: With bulk RNA from unsorted whole blood as input, sequencing yielded unpaired chains.

Findings and caveats of the study: Matches to VDJdb favored anti-spike CD8 responses and missed private and CD4 specificities.

cDNA molecules, individually, were tagged with unique molecular identifiers. One entry per CDR3 protein results from TCRdb running MiXCR on the 5' RACE reads. The sample records 20,000 to 30,000 distinct CDR3 sequences, roughly 4% being singletons. V gave up 1 base and J gave up 7 bases, with 20 bases separating them. CDR3 size: 17 residues. The V gene's germline CDR1 is SGHVS and CDR2 FNYEAQ. This clonotype was counted at least ten times. The target antigen is unknown. The clonotype comes from an adult who was a healthcare worker with PCR-confirmed SARS-CoV-2 infection or an uninfected control (not recorded which). Sequencing was done on a sample of whole blood. V is TRBV7-6 and J is TRBJ2-1, with a possible D match to TRBD2 (5 bases). CDR3 protein: CASSLGSAGSHGNEQFF. CDR3 bases: TGTGCCAGCAGCTTAGGTTCCGCGGGCTCACACGGGAATGAGCAGTTCTTC.